These 3 T cell receptor beta chains share one sample of origin, sequenced in a study of monozygotic twins with inflammatory bowel disease. Reanalyzing the 5' RACE reads, TCRdb keeps one entry per CDR3 protein, without DNA. The listing contains over 200,000 distinct CDR3 sequences. Sequencing was performed on blood. These receptors all come from a human donor with ulcerative colitis or Crohn's disease, or a healthy co-twin of an affected twin (not recorded which).

V is TRBV12-3 or TRBV12-4 and J is TRBJ2-7; checking the TCRdb D call of TRBD1 is not possible without DNA. The CDR3 extends over 14 amino acids. The CDR3 here is CASSLRQGVGEQYF.

V usage is TRBV28 and J usage is TRBJ2-1. Germline values: CDR1 MDHEN, CDR2 SYDVKM. The CDR3 has 11 residues. The CDR3 sequence is CASSFVDEQFF.

CDR3: CASSGDDYNNEQFF. The chain couples TRBV12-3 or TRBV12-4 to TRBJ2-1; the D call of TRBD2 rests on TCRdb alone, since no DNA is present to check it. The CDR3 runs to 14 residues.